This TCR beta chain appears in the sequencing data of a study of CXCR3-negative and CXCR3-positive naive CD8 T cells. Overall study results and limits: Higher TRB CDR3 hydrophobicity marked CXCR3-positive naive cells relative to CXCR3-negative naive cells.

This clonotype is identified as medium-sized (0.01 to 0.1%) from frequency. The antigen is undetermined. There are 17 residues in the CDR3. CDR1 and CDR2 from the germline V gene are SGHRS and YFSETQ. The method, 5' RACE with UMI labels, was used to prepare the TRB cDNA libraries. TCRdb re-called the 5' RACE reads; one entry per CDR3 protein, DNA not given. This sample carries over 5,500 distinct CDR3 sequences, with less than 1.5% going to the ten biggest clones. This sequence joins TRBV5-1 and TRBJ2-3; TCRdb indicates TRBD1, and absent DNA this call remains unverified. Sample: naive CXCR3+ CD8+ T cells from blood. The subset is: CD45RO-CCR7+CD27+CD95- naive CD8+ T cells expressing CXCR3 (TNR3+). This clonotype was sampled from a human donor in good health. Some clones in this sample may be carry-over from other donors' samples. Here the CDR3 reads CASSLTGQEKYTDTQYF.